These 20 T cell receptor beta chains share one sample of origin, sequenced in a study of regulatory T cells in long-lasting Graves disease. iRepertoire HTBI primers and Arm-PCR of CDR3 regions built TCR beta libraries. TCRdb reanalysed the multiplex PCR reads using MiXCR and keeps one entry per CDR3 protein. Found here are 500,000 or so distinct CDR3 sequences, roughly 15% of them singletons; the top ten hold over 15%. Specified time point: newly diagnosed GD, antithyroid drugs for less than 3 months. Preparation of the TCR library used RNA extracted from PBMCs. The sample was also linked to a second study, of T cells in Graves' hyperthyroidism and ophthalmopathy.

The specimen was peripheral blood mononuclear cells (PBMCs), collected at new diagnosis, from a patient treated with antithyroid drugs. These receptors all stem from a woman in her 50s with Graves disease.

This clonotype was picked up many times. The genes are TRBV7-6 and TRBJ2-1, with TRBD2 matching over 7 bases. The CDR3 is 15 amino acids. V gave up 3 bases and J gave up 7 bases; unmatched junction bases: 9. The germline gives CDR1 SGHVS, CDR2 FNYEAQ. The CDR3 DNA sequence: TGTGCCAGCAGCTTTAACAGCGGGGACGGGAATGAGCAGTTCTTC. Its protein is CASSFNSGDGNEQFF.

This clonotype has a count of ten or more. V usage is TRBV9 and J usage is TRBJ2-1; the D is unclear. The V gene lost 5 bases and the J gene lost 0 bases, with 9 bases spanning the gap. Germline CDR1 reads SGDLS; CDR2 reads YYNGEE. The CDR3 sequence is 14 residues long. The DNA for the CDR3 is TGTGCCAGCAGTGGAATGAGCTCCTACAATGAGCAGTTCTTC. Protein: CASSGMSSYNEQFF.

This clonotype was counted many times. V gene TRBV5-1 combines with J gene TRBJ2-1; 13 bases line up with TRBD2. Germline loops: CDR1 SGHRS, CDR2 YFSETQ. J was trimmed by 6 bases and V by 5 bases; bases with no gene match: 11. There are 17 residues in the CDR3. The DNA of the CDR3 is TGCGCCAGCAGGTGGGGACTAGCGGGATCGGAGGGCAATGAGCAGTTCTTC. Residues: CASRWGLAGSEGNEQFF.

The sample holds a few counts of this clonotype. The chain combines TRBV4-1 with TRBJ2-2; 10 nucleotides line up with TRBD2. This CDR3 spans 19 amino acids. Per the germline V gene, CDR1 is MGHRA and CDR2 is YSYEKL. Trimming removed 4 bases from V and 4 bases from J; junction bases left unmatched: 15. The CDR3 DNA reads TGCGCCAGCAGCCGTAGGGGACAGCTAGCGGGGGAGTCCACCGGGGAGCTGTTTTTT. This encodes CASSRRGQLAGESTGELFF.

The sample holds many counts of this clonotype. The V call is TRBV28, the J call TRBJ1-1; a weak D match, TRBD1 (6 bases). V was shortened by 5 bases and J by 0 bases, with 13 bases between the two germline ends. CDR1 is MDHEN, CDR2 SYDVKM, per germline. This CDR3 spans 15 amino acids. CDR3 DNA: TGTGCCAGCAGTCCACACAGGGCATTGAACACTGAAGCTTTCTTT. This encodes CASSPHRALNTEAFF.

This clonotype was picked up many times. This chain links TRBV11-2 with TRBJ2-2; D gene ambiguous. CDR1 is SGHAT, CDR2 FQNNGV, per germline. CDR3 length: 15 residues. V was trimmed by 1 base and J by 1 base, leaving 7 bases between them. The CDR3 DNA reads as TGTGCCAGCAGCTTAGTTTTTCGGAACACCGGGGAGCTGTTTTTT. This gives the protein CASSLVFRNTGELFF.

The chain recombines TRBV3-1 with TRBJ1-3; D gene uncertain. Per the germline V gene, CDR1 is LGHDT and CDR2 is YNNKEL (reference sequence). The CDR3 is made up of 15 amino acids. Trimming removed 3 bases from V and 0 bases from J, with 9 bases in between. CDR3: CASSQGGFSGNTIYF. Here the CDR3 DNA reads TGTGCCAGCAGCCAGGGCGGTTTCTCTGGAAACACCATATATTTT.

This clonotype was detected ten times or more. The genes are TRBV2 and TRBJ2-3; no clear D gene. The CDR3 loop spans 13 amino acids. The germline CDR1 and CDR2 sequences are SNHLY and FYNNEI. V was clipped by 5 bases and J by 0 bases, with 6 bases between them. CDR3 amino acids: CASSQQSTDTQYF. The CDR3, as DNA: TGTGCCAGCAGTCAACAGAGCACAGATACGCAGTATTTT.

This clonotype was found many times. The V gene is TRBV7-8, the J gene TRBJ2-2; 7 bases align to TRBD1. Germline CDR1 and CDR2: SGHVS and FQNEAQ. Trimming took 5 bases from V and 3 from J; bases not matched to a gene: 6. The CDR3 sequence is 15 residues long. CDR3 bases: TGTGCCAGCAGCCAAAACAGGGGACACACCGGGGAGCTGTTTTTT. Protein product: CASSQNRGHTGELFF. Complete variable domain (other parts from reference TRBV7-8 and TRBJ2-2): GAGVSQSPRYKVAKRGQDVALRCDPISGHVSLFWYQQALGQGPEFLTYFQNEAQLDKSGLPSDRFFAERPEGSVSTLKIQRTQQEDSAVYLCASSQNRGHTGELFFGEGSRLTVL.

This clonotype has at least ten counts. The chain combines TRBV28 with TRBJ2-7, with 9 nucleotides matching TRBD2. Trimming at V came to 7 bases and at J to 3 bases, leaving 10 bases not matched to a gene. The V gene's germline CDR1 is MDHEN and CDR2 SYDVKM. This CDR3 region has 15 residues. The CDR3 is CASTSGAALFYEQYF. The DNA of the CDR3 is TGTGCCAGCACTAGCGGGGCAGCCCTTTTCTACGAGCAGTACTTC. Filled out from reference TRBV28 and TRBJ2-7, the complete variable domain reads DVKVTQSSRYLVKRTGEKVFLECVQDMDHENMFWYRQDPGLGLRLIYFSYDVKMKEKGDIPEGYSVSREKKERFSLILESASTNQTSMYLCASTSGAALFYEQYFGPGTRLTVT.

This clonotype was seen at least ten times. The chain couples TRBV12-3 or TRBV12-4 to TRBJ1-5; D remains ambiguous. V lost 5 bases and J lost 4, with 12 bases in between. This CDR3 region has 14 residues. The CDR3 protein is CASSRTVSNQPQHF. Written as DNA, the CDR3 is TGTGCCAGCAGTAGGACGGTATCGAATCAGCCCCAGCATTTT.

V usage is TRBV30 and J usage is TRBJ2-7, with unresolved D. The CDR3 spans 14 residues. Germline V gene sequence: CDR1 GTSNPN, CDR2 SVGIG (reference sequence). V lost 1 base and J lost 2, with 12 bases in between. The CDR3 is CAWSATLWTYEQYF. In DNA form, the CDR3 reads TGTGCCTGGAGTGCTACACTTTGGACCTACGAGCAGTACTTC.

There are many counts of this clonotype. V usage is TRBV7-9 and J usage is TRBJ1-1; 10 bases agree with TRBD1. This CDR3 comprises 14 residues. The V gene end was trimmed by 3 bases and the J gene end by 5 bases; junction bases not matched to a gene: 3. Germline CDR1 reads SEHNR; CDR2 reads FQNEAQ (reference sequence). The chain's CDR3 is CASSFDRGQTEAFF. The CDR3 nucleotides are TGTGCCAGCAGCTTCGACAGGGGGCAAACTGAAGCTTTCTTT.

Ten or more counts support this clonotype. V and J are TRBV2 and TRBJ2-7; 12 nucleotides match TRBD2. V shed 9 bases, J shed 4 bases, and the junction held 10 bases outside the gene matches. The CDR3 sequence is 15 residues long. In germline, CDR1 is SNHLY, CDR2 FYNNEI. CDR3 sequence (DNA): TGTGCCAGTACCATAGAACTAGCGGGAGGATACGAGCAGTACTTC. Protein sequence: CASTIELAGGYEQYF.

This clonotype was picked up many times. V and J are TRBV27 and TRBJ2-2; TRBD2 matches 8 bases. The CDR3 is 18 residues long. V was clipped by 2 bases and J by 4 bases; unmatched bases: 12. Germline V CDR1 and CDR2: MNHEY, SMNVEV (reference sequence). CDR3 DNA sequence: TGTGCCAGCAGTTTAAGGATAAATAGCGGGACGGCCACCGGGGAGCTGTTTTTT. Protein sequence: CASSLRINSGTATGELFF.

This clonotype was seen more than once but under ten times. In nucleotides, the CDR3 is TGTGCCAGCAGCCCAGGGACAGGGGGCGGGAGGGGGGCCAACGTCCTGACTTTC. Amino acids: CASSPGTGGGRGANVLTF. The chain recombines TRBV7-7 with TRBJ2-6, with 12 bases lining up with TRBD1. The CDR3 extends over 18 amino acids. CDR1 is SSHAT, CDR2 FNYEAQ, per germline (reference sequence). The V segment lost 5 bases and the J segment 4 bases; nucleotides outside the gene matches: 9.

This clonotype was seen ten or more times. One end of the junction does not line up with germline, which may come from a read error. The chain recombines TRBV2 with TRBJ2-1; TRBD2 matches at 7 bases. The CDR3 has 13 residues. The germline gives CDR1 SNHLY, CDR2 FYNNEI. The CDR3 DNA reads as TGTGCCAGCAGGGAAGGACTAGACAATGAGCAGTTCTTC. Translating gives CASREGLDNEQFF.

This clonotype was seen at least ten times. V and J are TRBV15 and TRBJ2-7, with 10 positions matching TRBD2. Germline values: CDR1 LNHNV, CDR2 YYDKDF (reference sequence). V trimming: 5 bases; J trimming: 2 bases; junction bases outside the gene matches: 6. The CDR3 sequence is 15 residues long. CDR3 loop: CATSQGLAEAYEQYF. The CDR3 DNA reads TGTGCCACCAGCCAAGGACTAGCGGAAGCCTACGAGCAGTACTTC.

The sample holds many counts of this clonotype. The gene calls are TRBV28 and TRBJ2-5; 13 nucleotides agree with TRBD2. Germline assignment: CDR1 MDHEN and CDR2 SYDVKM. The CDR3 spans 17 residues. Trimming removed 6 bases from V and 4 bases from J; junction bases left unmatched: 11. This CDR3 is CASRVGTSGIWGETQYF. The CDR3 coding sequence is TGTGCCAGCAGAGTTGGGACTAGCGGGATTTGGGGAGAGACCCAGTACTTC. The full variable domain, rest sourced from reference TRBV28 and TRBJ2-5, is DVKVTQSSRYLVKRTGEKVFLECVQDMDHENMFWYRQDPGLGLRLIYFSYDVKMKEKGDIPEGYSVSREKKERFSLILESASTNQTSMYLCASRVGTSGIWGETQYFGPGTRLLVL.

This clonotype came up many times. The chain employs TRBV12-5 and TRBJ1-2, with a tentative D call TRBD1 (6 bases). This CDR3 is 15 amino acids long. With 1 base removed from V and 5 bases from J, the gap between germline ends came to 14 bases. Germline-derived CDR1 and CDR2 are LGHNT and FRNRAP. This chain's CDR3 is CASGLGSDSWYGYTF. The DNA of the CDR3 is TGTGCTAGTGGTTTGGGGTCGGACAGCTGGTATGGCTACACCTTC.